This T cell receptor (beta chain) was sequenced for a study of blood T cells in healthy people across ages. Germline lookup yields CDR1 MNHEY and CDR2 SMNVEV (reference sequence). V trimming: 7 bases; J trimming: 1 base; junction bases outside the gene matches: 8. CDR3 length: 16 amino acids. Study-wide results and caveats: Researchers deemed the diversity estimates from one million T cells underestimates.

Russia was home to the donors, healthy Caucasian individuals aged roughly 6 to 90. This clonotype has more than one count but fewer than ten. The antigen is undetermined. Next came a second PCR, run for about 6 to 11 cycles, which used a sample-barcoded 5' primer along with a J-beta primer mix. TCRdb reanalysed the 5' RACE reads using MiXCR and keeps one entry per CDR3 protein. Among over 450,000 distinct CDR3 sequences listed, nearly 25% were seen once. A further study also used this sample, focusing on T cells of mothers and their children.

The chain uses TRBV27 and TRBJ2-1, with 9 bases aligning to TRBD1. The sequence was collected from a boy aged 5-17 years in good health. Sequenced input: blood. The CDR3 loop is CASNHRDRASYNEQFF. For the CDR3, the DNA is TGTGCCAGCAACCACCGGGACAGGGCTTCCTACAATGAGCAGTTCTTC.